The sequence of this T cell receptor beta chain was determined in a study of identical twins. V shed 3 bases and J shed 4 bases, with 13 bases lying between them. From germline, CDR1 is SGHVS and CDR2 FNYEAQ. The CDR3 extends over 14 amino acids. A universal primer site came from template switching; cDNA carried unique molecular identifiers. From the 5' RACE reads, TCRdb called clonotypes with MiXCR, one entry per CDR3 protein. The sample carries fewer than 900,000 distinct CDR3 sequences, over 20% recorded once. In this sample, this clonotype turned up many times. These data also featured in a second study, about T cells expressing NK-cell markers.

V gene TRBV7-6 combines with J gene TRBJ2-7; possibly TRBD1 for D (6 bases). Sequenced material: PBMCs. The sequence came from a young woman in good health. CDR3 loop: CASSFIGTPYEQYF. The CDR3 region has the DNA TGTGCCAGCAGCTTCATCGGGACACCATACGAGCAGTACTTC.